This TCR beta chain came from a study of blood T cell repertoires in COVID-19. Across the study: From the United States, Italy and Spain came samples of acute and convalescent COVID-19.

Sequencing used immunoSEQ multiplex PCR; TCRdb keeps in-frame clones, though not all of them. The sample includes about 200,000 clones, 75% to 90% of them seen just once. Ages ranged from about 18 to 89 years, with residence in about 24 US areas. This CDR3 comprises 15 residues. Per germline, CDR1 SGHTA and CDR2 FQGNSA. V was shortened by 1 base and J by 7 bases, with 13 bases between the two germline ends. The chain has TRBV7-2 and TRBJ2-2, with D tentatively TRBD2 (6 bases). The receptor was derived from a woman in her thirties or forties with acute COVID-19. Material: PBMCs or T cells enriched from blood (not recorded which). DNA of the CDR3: TGTGCCAGCAGCTTAGAAGGAGGGAGAGGCGGGGAGCTGTTTTTT. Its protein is CASSLEGGRGGELFF.